This T cell receptor beta chain appears in the sequencing data of a study of T cell responses to AZD1222 COVID-19 vaccine. This table comes from immunoSEQ multiplex PCR, and its TCRdb copy is limited to in-frame clones, with some not included. Here the sample spans roughly 100,000 clones, roughly 89% being singletons. The CDR3 spans 15 residues. Germline V CDR1 and CDR2: KGHDR, SFDVKD. J lost 4 bases, V lost 3 bases, and 3 bases had no gene match. The V call is TRBV24-1, the J call TRBJ2-1; 9 positions agree with TRBD1. The material sequenced was peripheral blood, taken 28 days after the second AZD1222 dose. This TCR was sampled from an adult who received the AZD1222 COVID-19 vaccine. The CDR3 sequence is CATSDGDRAYNEQFF. In DNA, the CDR3 is TGTGCCACCAGTGATGGGGACAGGGCATACAATGAGCAGTTCTTC.